This passage covers 13 T cell receptor beta chains from one sample sequenced in a study of OX40 agonist ivuxolimab in advanced cancers. Measured with immunoSEQ multiplex PCR; TCRdb has only the in-frame clones, and not every one. The sample has about 62,000 clones, about four fifths seen once; the top ten hold approximately 10%. This specimen was CD4+ or CD8+ T cells sorted from blood, taken in a trial of the OX40 agonist ivuxolimab. The receptor source for this set is an adult with an advanced solid tumor such as melanoma, head and neck, liver or kidney cancer.

This clone was observed a single time. The chain recombines TRBV28 with TRBJ1-1; the match to TRBD1 covers 8 bases. The CDR3 is 15 amino acids. CDR1 and CDR2 from the germline V gene are MDHEN and SYDVKM. J was trimmed by 5 bases and V by 3 bases; bases with no gene match: 8. The CDR3 nucleotides read TGTGCCAGCAGTTTCCCCAGGGGGCGAAGTACTGAAGCTTTCTTT. Protein product: CASSFPRGRSTEAFF.

There are a few counts of this clone. The genes are TRBV7-3 and TRBJ1-1; no definite D call. The length of the CDR3 is 13 residues. The ends were cut back, 6 bases at V and 1 base at J, with 9 bases in the middle. Germline V gene data show CDR1 as SGHTA and CDR2 as FQGTGA. The CDR3 bases are TGTGCCAGCAGATTCCGGGAGAACACTGAAGCTTTCTTT. This gives the protein CASRFRENTEAFF.

The chain combines TRBV12-5 with TRBJ2-5, with 10 bases that match TRBD2. The trim removed 5 bases at V and 2 bases at J, leaving 5 bases unmatched. The CDR3 runs 15 residues. Germline values: CDR1 LGHNT, CDR2 FRNRAP. The CDR3 sequence is CASGPGTSVQETQYF. For the CDR3, the DNA is TGTGCTAGTGGTCCCGGGACTAGCGTTCAAGAGACCCAGTACTTC.

The chain has TRBV9 and TRBJ2-2; the match to TRBD2 covers 14 bases. The V gene's germline CDR1 is SGDLS and CDR2 YYNGEE. V lost 0 bases and J lost 4; bases outside the gene matches: 8. This CDR3 has 19 amino acids. The CDR3 loop reads CASSVARGLAGASTGELFF. The DNA of the CDR3 is TGTGCCAGCAGCGTAGCTAGGGGACTAGCGGGGGCGAGCACCGGGGAGCTGTTTTTT.

The chain employs TRBV27 and TRBJ2-2; D is possibly TRBD1 or TRBD2 (5 bases each). The germline V and J ends were trimmed by 7 bases and 3 bases, with 12 bases remaining between them. The V gene's germline CDR1 is MNHEY and CDR2 SMNVEV (reference sequence). The CDR3 has 14 amino acids. CDR3 amino acids: CASTKGPYTGELFF. DNA of the CDR3: TGTGCCAGCACCAAGGGACCCTACACCGGGGAGCTGTTTTTT.

The chain recombines TRBV19 with TRBJ1-2, with 9 bases lining up with TRBD1. The length of the CDR3 is 15 residues. Germline CDR1 is LNHDA and CDR2 is SQIVND (reference sequence). The junction had 8 bases not matched to a gene; V was cut back by 5 bases and J by 4 bases. The CDR3, as DNA: TGTGCCAGTAGTCCCGACAGGGGGTGGGTCTATGGCTACACCTTC. The encoded protein is CASSPDRGWVYGYTF.

The genes are TRBV11-2 and TRBJ2-2; 11 nucleotides align to TRBD2. The CDR3 spans 17 residues. CDR1 and CDR2 (germline): SGHAT, FQNNGV. J gave up 4 bases and V 3 bases, and 7 bases lay outside the gene matches. CDR3 nucleotides: TGTGCCAGCAGCTTCGGGACTAGCGGCATCATCACCGGGGAGCTGTTTTTT. It yields the protein CASSFGTSGIITGELFF.

J is TRBJ1-4 and V is TRBV30, with 7 bases identical to TRBD1. The CDR3 contains 20 residues. CDR1 is GTSNPN, CDR2 SVGIG, per germline (reference sequence). Trimming cost V 3 bases and J 3 bases; bases outside gene matches: 22. The CDR3 DNA follows: TGTGCCTGGAGGATGATGGAGGGGGCGTTTGGCTCGGTGTCTAATGAAAAACTGTTTTTT. Its protein product is CAWRMMEGAFGSVSNEKLFF.

This rearrangement joins TRBV5-1 to TRBJ1-2; the match to TRBD1 covers 10 bases. J was trimmed by 6 bases and V by 1 base; bases with no gene match: 15. Germline-derived CDR1 and CDR2 are SGHRS and YFSETQ. The CDR3 has 18 amino acids. CDR3 protein: CASSLIPPDRGQFDGYTF. The CDR3 DNA sequence: TGCGCCAGCAGCTTGATTCCCCCCGACAGGGGGCAATTTGATGGCTACACCTTC.

This clone appeared a single time. The J gene is TRBJ2-3, the V gene TRBV9; no definite D call. This CDR3 has 12 residues. From germline, CDR1 is SGDLS and CDR2 YYNGEE. With 0 bases removed from V and 5 bases from J, the gap between germline ends came to 4 bases. CDR3 sequence: CASSVGEDTQYF. DNA of the CDR3: TGTGCCAGCAGCGTAGGGGAAGATACGCAGTATTTT. The full variable domain, in which reference TRBV9 and TRBJ2-3 provide the parts outside the CDR3, is DSGVTQTPKHLITATGQRVTLRCSPRSGDLSVYWYQQSLDQGLQFLIQYYNGEERAKGNILERFSAQQFPDLHSELNLSSLELGDSALYFCASSVGEDTQYFGPGTRLTVL.

The rearrangement uses TRBV27 and TRBJ1-2; TRBD1 aligns across 8 bases. The V and J ends lost 6 bases and 4 bases, in that order; junction bases with no gene match: 1. The CDR3 covers 12 residues. The germline V gene encodes CDR1 MNHEY and CDR2 SMNVEV (reference sequence). CDR3 sequence: CASSGTGYGYTF. The CDR3 nucleotides are TGTGCCAGCAGCGGGACAGGCTATGGCTACACCTTC.

V gene TRBV19 combines with J gene TRBJ1-2, with D possibly being TRBD1 (5 bases). The ends were cut back, 0 bases at V and 4 bases at J, with 6 bases in the middle. The CDR3 is made up of 13 amino acids. The germline gives CDR1 LNHDA, CDR2 SQIVND (reference sequence). CDR3 in amino acids: CASSIDRAYGYTF. The CDR3 DNA reads TGTGCCAGTAGTATAGACAGGGCCTATGGCTACACCTTC.

The rearrangement joins TRBV5-4 to TRBJ2-1; 7 nucleotides agree with TRBD2. Germline trimming cut 1 base from V and 7 bases from J; bases unmatched to any gene: 8. Germline lookup yields CDR1 SGHNT and CDR2 YYREEE (reference sequence). The length of the CDR3 is 15 residues. The CDR3 DNA reads TGTGCCAGCAGCTTGTTCGCGGGAGAGGTAAATGAGCAGTTCTTC. Translating gives CASSLFAGEVNEQFF.